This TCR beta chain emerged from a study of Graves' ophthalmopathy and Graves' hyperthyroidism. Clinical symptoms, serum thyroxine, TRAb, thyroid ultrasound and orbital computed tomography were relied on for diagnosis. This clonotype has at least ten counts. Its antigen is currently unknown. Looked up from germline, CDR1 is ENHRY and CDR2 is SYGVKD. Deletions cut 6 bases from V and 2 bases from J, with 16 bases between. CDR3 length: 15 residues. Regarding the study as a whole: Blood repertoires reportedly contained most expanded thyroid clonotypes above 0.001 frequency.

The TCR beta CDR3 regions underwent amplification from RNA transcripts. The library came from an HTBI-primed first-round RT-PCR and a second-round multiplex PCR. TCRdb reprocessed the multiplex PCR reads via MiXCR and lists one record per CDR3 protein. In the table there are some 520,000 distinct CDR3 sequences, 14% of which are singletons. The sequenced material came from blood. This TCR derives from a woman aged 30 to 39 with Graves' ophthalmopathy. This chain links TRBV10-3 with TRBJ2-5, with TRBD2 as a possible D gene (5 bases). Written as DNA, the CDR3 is TGTGCCATCAGCCCCGTAGGGCGGGTACAAGAGACCCAGTACTTC. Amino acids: CAISPVGRVQETQYF.